The T cell receptor beta chain described here comes from a study of human T cells and chemical hapten exposure. This clonotype was found a few times. One entry per CDR3 protein, called by TCRdb with MiXCR from the RACE reads. Of about 110,000 distinct CDR3 sequences in the sample, roughly 10% were seen once. Trimming removed 5 bases from V and 0 bases from J, with 13 bases in between. Per the germline V gene, CDR1 is DFQATT and CDR2 is SNEGSKA (reference sequence). The length of the CDR3 is 14 residues. Time point specified: patch test 2, 6 weeks after DPC sensitization. Treatment denoted: therapeutic diphenylcyclopropenone sensitization with weekly scalp DPC.

Specimen: whole blood, collected in connection with sensitization to the hapten diphenylcyclopropenone (DPC). The chain is built from TRBV20-1 and TRBJ1-1; TRBD1 is a possible D gene (5 bases). This TCR was recovered from a woman aged 40 to 49 with alopecia areata. Some clones in this sample may be carry-over from other donors' samples. Here the CDR3 reads CSAVSGTVNTEAFF. The CDR3 DNA follows: TGCAGTGCTGTCTCCGGGACGGTGAACACTGAAGCTTTCTTT.